A single sample is the source of the 26 T cell receptor beta chains below, sequenced in a study of T-cell memory formation after mild COVID-19. TCRdb reprocessed the 5' RACE reads via MiXCR and lists one record per CDR3 protein. The data show about 470,000 distinct CDR3 sequences, 18% seen once. Source material: PBMCs or a T cell subset sorted from them (not recorded which). The receptor source for this set is an adult woman who had mild COVID-19 (a few samples of this study predate the infection). Cell type and time point are not known.

This clonotype was observed a handful of times. The V and J genes are TRBV18 and TRBJ2-1; TRBD2 aligns across 11 bases. CDR1 and CDR2 from the germline V gene are KGHSH and LQKENI. The CDR3 is made up of 18 amino acids. J lost 7 bases, V lost 1 base, and 12 bases had no gene match. CDR3 bases: TGTGCCAGCTCACCACAGGTCTCTAGCGGGAGGAGTCCGAATGAGCAGTTCTTC. It encodes CASSPQVSSGRSPNEQFF.

The chain links TRBV5-1 to TRBJ2-3; tentatively, D is TRBD1 (5 bases). CDR1 SGHRS and CDR2 YFSETQ come from the germline V gene. V was clipped by 2 bases and J by 3 bases, with 13 bases between them. The CDR3 contains 15 residues. CDR3 amino acids: CASSFRQGGTDTQYF. CDR3 sequence (DNA): TGCGCCAGCAGCTTTCGGCAGGGTGGGACAGATACGCAGTATTTT.

This clonotype has a handful of counts. The chain links TRBV7-6 to TRBJ2-1; TRBD1 matches at 9 bases. The CDR3 loop spans 15 amino acids. Germline loops: CDR1 SGHVS, CDR2 FNYEAQ. Trimming took 4 bases from V and 6 from J; bases not matched to a gene: 7. CDR3 DNA sequence: TGTGCCAGCAGCTATGGACAGGGGCCCTCCAATGAGCAGTTCTTC. The encoded protein is CASSYGQGPSNEQFF. The entire variable domain, with the rest obtained from reference TRBV7-6 and TRBJ2-1, is as follows: GAGVSQSPRYKVTKRGQDVALRCDPISGHVSLYWYRQALGQGPEFLTYFNYEAQQDKSGLPNDRFSAERPEGSISTLTIQRTEQRDSAMYRCASSYGQGPSNEQFFGPGTRLTVL.

Only a few counts were recorded for this clonotype. The chain carries TRBV2 and TRBJ2-3; TRBD2 matches 8 bases. This CDR3 comprises 14 residues. Germline V gene sequence: CDR1 SNHLY, CDR2 FYNNEI. Unmatched junction bases numbered 5, after V lost 1 base and J lost 8 bases. The CDR3 DNA is TGTGCCAGCAGTGAAGGCGGGGGGATGGGTACGCAGTATTTT. Residues: CASSEGGGMGTQYF.

This clonotype was observed a few times. This rearrangement joins TRBV21-1 to TRBJ1-5; the table's D call of TRBD1 was not tested on the DNA. TRBV21-1 is given as a pseudogene. The CDR3 contains 16 residues. This CDR3 reads CASSSRGQGSNQPQHF. The CDR3 coding sequence is TGTGCCAGCAGCTCGAGGGGACAGGGGAGCAATCAGCCCCAGCATTTT.

This sequence joins TRBV4-1 and TRBJ1-2; no firm D call. Trimming removed 4 bases from V and 7 bases from J, with 19 bases in between. The CDR3 is made up of 15 amino acids. CDR1 MGHRA and CDR2 YSYEKL come from the germline V gene. CDR3 amino acids: CASSLPRTVMAGYTF. In DNA form, the CDR3 reads TGCGCCAGCAGCCTACCCCGGACCGTAATGGCTGGCTACACCTTC.

At least ten counts were recorded for this clonotype. The V gene is TRBV9, the J gene TRBJ2-7, with 9 bases aligning to TRBD2. V lost 8 bases to trimming and J lost 0 bases; unmatched junction nucleotides: 6. Looked up from germline, CDR1 is SGDLS and CDR2 is YYNGEE. This CDR3 comprises 14 residues. CDR3 DNA: TGTGCCAGTGCCTTTAGCGGGAGCTCCTACGAGCAGTACTTC. Its translation is CASAFSGSSYEQYF.

The sample holds a few counts of this clonotype. DNA for the CDR3: TGTGCCAGTTTGGGACAGGGAAATTCACCCCTCCACTTT. Its translation: CASLGQGNSPLHF. This chain uses TRBV2 with TRBJ1-6; 9 nucleotides align to TRBD1. In germline, CDR1 is SNHLY, CDR2 FYNNEI. The CDR3 consists of 13 residues. V lost 9 bases and J lost 7; bases outside the gene matches: 4.

The chain employs TRBV15 and TRBJ2-3, with D hard to call. Trimming pared 3 bases from V and 4 bases from J, leaving 17 bases between. The CDR3 extends over 16 amino acids. Germline V gene sequence: CDR1 LNHNV, CDR2 YYDKDF (reference sequence). In DNA, the CDR3 is TGTGCCACCAGCAGCGTTAAGTGGCTACAACCAGATACGCAGTATTTT. Translation gives CATSSVKWLQPDTQYF.

In its sample, this clonotype was seen a few times. The J gene is TRBJ2-7, the V gene TRBV7-9; TRBD1 might be the D (6 bases). Germline assignment: CDR1 SEHNR and CDR2 FQNEAQ (reference sequence). This CDR3 region has 17 residues. V dropped 3 bases and J dropped 3 bases, with 21 bases sitting between them. The CDR3, as DNA: TGTGCCAGCAGCTTCCAGGGGAAGGGAAGAGTCAGCTACGAGCAGTACTTC. Encoded protein: CASSFQGKGRVSYEQYF. Drawing the rest from reference TRBV7-9 and TRBJ2-7, the complete variable domain is DTGVSQNPRHKITKRGQNVTFRCDPISEHNRLYWYRQTLGQGPEFLTYFQNEAQLEKSRLLSDRFSAERPKGSFSTLEIQRTEQGDSAMYLCASSFQGKGRVSYEQYFGPGTRLTVT.

This clonotype has only a few counts. The CDR3 is CATSGDSVRTDTQYF. For the CDR3, the DNA is TGTGCCACCAGTGGGGACAGCGTTCGCACAGATACGCAGTATTTT. The chain joins TRBV24-1 to TRBJ2-3, with TRBD1 matching over 7 bases. This CDR3 has 15 residues. Germline CDR1 KGHDR, CDR2 SFDVKD. V lost 5 bases, J lost 1 base, and 5 bases stayed unmatched.

The V gene is TRBV20-1, the J gene TRBJ2-7; the match to TRBD2 covers 9 bases. The CDR3 runs 15 residues. The germline gives CDR1 DFQATT, CDR2 SNEGSKA (reference sequence). Trimming at V came to 6 bases and at J to 7 bases, leaving 16 bases not matched to a gene. The DNA for the CDR3 is TGCAGTGCCCGAGCCGCGCTAGCGGGAACACGTGAGCAGTACTTC. Its protein is CSARAALAGTREQYF.

The chain uses TRBV19 and TRBJ2-4, with D perhaps matching TRBD1 (6 bases). V was cut by 3 bases and J by 5 bases, with 11 bases left in between. Germline CDR1 is LNHDA and CDR2 is SQIVND (reference sequence). This CDR3 comprises 14 residues. The CDR3 here is CASSIMTGQNIQYF. The DNA of the CDR3 is TGTGCCAGTAGTATTATGACAGGACAAAACATTCAGTACTTC.

This chain joins TRBV4-3 and TRBJ2-1, with D possibly TRBD2 on 8 matching bases. The CDR3 consists of 16 residues. Germline CDR1 reads LGHNA; CDR2 reads YSLEER. With 0 bases removed from V and 5 bases from J, the gap between germline ends came to 14 bases. CDR3 DNA: TGCGCCAGCAGCCAAGAAGGTAGCGGGACAGACAATGAGCAGTTCTTC. It translates to CASSQEGSGTDNEQFF.

The sample holds a few counts of this clonotype. This sequence joins TRBV5-1 and TRBJ2-7; D perhaps matches TRBD1 (6 bases). Trimming took off 5 bases at V and 1 base at J, with 10 bases between the two ends. This CDR3 contains 13 residues. Germline V lookup: CDR1 SGHRS, CDR2 YFSETQ. CDR3 loop: CASRRTASYEQYF. DNA of the CDR3: TGCGCCAGCAGGCGGACAGCTTCCTACGAGCAGTACTTC.

The chain uses TRBV4-1 and TRBJ2-3, with TRBD2 matching 14 bases. Germline lookup yields CDR1 MGHRA and CDR2 YSYEKL. V lost 3 bases, J lost 1 base, and 18 bases stayed unmatched. The CDR3 is 22 residues long. The CDR3 sequence: CASSQYIGTSGGWGVGTDTQYF. The CDR3 DNA reads as TGCGCCAGCAGCCAGTACATCGGGACTAGCGGGGGTTGGGGTGTGGGCACAGATACGCAGTATTTT.

This chain links TRBV29-1 with TRBJ2-2, with 8 nucleotides matching TRBD1. The CDR3 is 14 residues long. After removal of 3 bases from V and 7 bases from J, the junction contained 7 bases not matched to a gene. CDR1 is SQVTM, CDR2 ANQGSEA, per germline. The CDR3 protein is CSVDRQGAGGELFF. CDR3 nucleotides: TGCAGCGTTGACAGGCAGGGGGCCGGCGGGGAGCTGTTTTTT.

The V gene is TRBV5-6, the J gene TRBJ2-7, with 8 bases fitting TRBD2. Germline V lookup: CDR1 SGHDT, CDR2 YYEEEE. There are 12 residues in the CDR3. Unmatched junction bases numbered 1, after V lost 3 bases and J lost 5 bases. This chain's CDR3 is CASSWGLDEQYF. CDR3 bases: TGTGCCAGCAGCTGGGGACTAGACGAGCAGTACTTC.

The genes are TRBV5-1 and TRBJ2-7; TRBD1 matches at 7 bases. The CDR3 consists of 12 residues. V was clipped by 7 bases and J by 4 bases; unmatched bases: 5. The germline CDR1 and CDR2 sequences are SGHRS and YFSETQ. The CDR3 reads CASSAGGYEQYF. The CDR3 nucleotides read TGCGCCAGCTCGGCAGGGGGTTACGAGCAGTACTTC.

This clonotype was seen only a few times. For the CDR3, the DNA is TGTGCCAGCTCACCACCGGGTAGGCCCCAAGAGACCCAGTACTTC. Encoded protein: CASSPPGRPQETQYF. The chain carries TRBV18 and TRBJ2-5; D gene ambiguous. There are 15 residues in the CDR3. Trimming stripped 0 bases from V and 1 base from J, with 9 bases between. Germline-derived CDR1 and CDR2 are KGHSH and LQKENI.

This chain joins TRBV12-3 or TRBV12-4 and TRBJ2-5; D is possibly TRBD1 or TRBD2 (6 bases each). This CDR3 is built from 13 residues. The ends were cut back, 5 bases at V and 8 bases at J, with 15 bases in the middle. CDR3 DNA sequence: TGTGCCAGCAGTCCAACGGAGGGGGTAACCCAGTACTTC. This gives the protein CASSPTEGVTQYF.

This clonotype has a handful of counts. This chain joins TRBV24-1 and TRBJ2-7; D is unclear. This CDR3 is 13 amino acids long. The germline V and J ends were trimmed by 4 bases and 6 bases, with 12 bases remaining between them. Germline CDR1 is KGHDR and CDR2 is SFDVKD. The CDR3 DNA is TGTGCCACCAGTGACCCGACTGGACGCGAGCAGTACTTC. It is translated as CATSDPTGREQYF.

This clonotype was counted only a few times. The chain carries TRBV6-5 and TRBJ2-7; D assignment may be TRBD1 or TRBD2 (6 bases each). This CDR3 has 13 residues. CDR1 is MNHEY, CDR2 SVGAGI, per germline. V lost 9 bases to trimming and J lost 3 bases, with 15 bases between them. CDR3 in amino acids: CASGRGRYYEQYF. In nucleotides, the CDR3 is TGTGCCAGTGGTAGGGGGAGGTACTACGAGCAGTACTTC.

This clonotype was seen more than once but under ten times. The chain combines TRBV7-9 with TRBJ2-5, with TRBD1 as a possible D gene (5 bases). CDR1 is SEHNR, CDR2 FQNEAQ, per germline (reference sequence). The CDR3 is 15 residues long. The ends were cut back, 2 bases at V and 0 bases at J, with 10 bases in the middle. CDR3 sequence: CASSLRGADQETQYF. The CDR3 DNA is TGTGCCAGCAGCTTAAGGGGTGCGGACCAAGAGACCCAGTACTTC. Based on the CDR3 plus reference TRBV7-9 and TRBJ2-5, the full variable domain is DTGVSQNPRHKITKRGQNVTFRCDPISEHNRLYWYRQTLGQGPEFLTYFQNEAQLEKSRLLSDRFSAERPKGSFSTLEIQRTEQGDSAMYLCASSLRGADQETQYFGPGTRLLVL.

A few counts support this clonotype. V usage is TRBV6-1 and J usage is TRBJ1-5; a possible D gene is TRBD1 (5 bases). The germline V gene has CDR1 MNHNS and CDR2 SASEGT. There are 15 residues in the CDR3. V lost 8 bases to trimming and J lost 2 bases, with 16 bases between them. The CDR3 region is CASRGGEAGNQPQHF. The CDR3, as DNA: TGTGCCAGCCGGGGAGGGGAAGCGGGCAATCAGCCCCAGCATTTT.

This clonotype was picked up one time. The CDR3 protein is CASSPGTGGGETQYF. The DNA of the CDR3 is TGTGCCAGCAGCCCCGGGACAGGGGGTGGAGAGACCCAGTACTTC. The chain links TRBV5-5 to TRBJ2-5; 11 bases are shared with TRBD1. The CDR3 has 15 residues. CDR1 SGHKS and CDR2 YYEKEE come from the germline V gene (reference sequence). V lost 4 bases, J lost 4 bases, and 6 bases stayed unmatched.